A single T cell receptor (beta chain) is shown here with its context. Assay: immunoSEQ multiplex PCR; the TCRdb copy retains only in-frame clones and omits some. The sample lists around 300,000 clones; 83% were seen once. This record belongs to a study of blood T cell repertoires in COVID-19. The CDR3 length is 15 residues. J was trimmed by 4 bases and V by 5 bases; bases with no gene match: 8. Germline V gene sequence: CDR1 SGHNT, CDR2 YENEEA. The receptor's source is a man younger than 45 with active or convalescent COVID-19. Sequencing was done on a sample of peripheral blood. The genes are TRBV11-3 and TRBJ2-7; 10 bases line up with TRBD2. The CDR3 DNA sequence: TGTGCCAGCAGCCCCACTCCTAGCGGGGGTTACGAGCAGTACTTC. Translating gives CASSPTPSGGYEQYF. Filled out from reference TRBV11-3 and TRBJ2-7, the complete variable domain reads EAGVVQSPRYKIIEKKQPVAFWCNPISGHNTLYWYLQNLGQGPELLIRYENEEAVDDSQLPKDRFSAERLKGVDSTLKIQPAELGDSAVYLCASSPTPSGGYEQYFGPGTRLTVT.